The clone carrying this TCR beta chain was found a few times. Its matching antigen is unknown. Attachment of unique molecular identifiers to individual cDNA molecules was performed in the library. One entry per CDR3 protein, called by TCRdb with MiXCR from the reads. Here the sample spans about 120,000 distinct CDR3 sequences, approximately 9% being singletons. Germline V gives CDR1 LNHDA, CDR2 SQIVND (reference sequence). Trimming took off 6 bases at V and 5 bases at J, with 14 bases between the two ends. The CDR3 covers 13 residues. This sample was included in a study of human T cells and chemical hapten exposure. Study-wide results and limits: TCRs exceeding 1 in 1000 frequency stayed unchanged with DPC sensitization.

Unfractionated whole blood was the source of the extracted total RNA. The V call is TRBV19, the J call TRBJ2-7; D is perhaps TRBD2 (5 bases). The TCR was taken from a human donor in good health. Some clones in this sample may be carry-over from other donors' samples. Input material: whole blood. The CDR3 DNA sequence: TGTGCCAGTAGGCCGGGCACCGGGGACGAGCAGTACTTC. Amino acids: CASRPGTGDEQYF.